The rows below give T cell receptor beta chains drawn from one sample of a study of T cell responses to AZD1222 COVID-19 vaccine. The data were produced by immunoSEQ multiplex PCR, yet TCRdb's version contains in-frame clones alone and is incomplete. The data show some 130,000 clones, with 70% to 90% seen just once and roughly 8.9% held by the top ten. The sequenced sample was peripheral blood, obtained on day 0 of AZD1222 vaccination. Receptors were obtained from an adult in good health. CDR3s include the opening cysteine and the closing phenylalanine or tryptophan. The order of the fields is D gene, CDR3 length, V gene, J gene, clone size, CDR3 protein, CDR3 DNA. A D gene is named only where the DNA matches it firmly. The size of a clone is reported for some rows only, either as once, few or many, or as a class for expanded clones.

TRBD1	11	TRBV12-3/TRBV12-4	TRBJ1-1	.	CARQTGVEAFF	TGTGCCAGACAAACAGGGGTTGAAGCTTTCTTT
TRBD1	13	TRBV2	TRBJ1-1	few	CATGGQQNTEAFF	TGTGCCACGGGGGGACAGCAGAACACTGAAGCTTTCTTT
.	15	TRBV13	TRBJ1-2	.	CASSLGQGLNYGYTF	TGTGCCAGCAGCTTAGGACAGGGACTAAACTATGGCTACACCTTC
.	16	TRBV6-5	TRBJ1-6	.	CASSYNAMAYNSPLHF	TGTGCCAGCAGTTACAACGCGATGGCCTATAATTCACCCCTCCACTTT
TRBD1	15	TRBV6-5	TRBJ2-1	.	CASSYRDRGPYEQFF	TGTGCCAGCAGTTACCGGGACAGGGGCCCCTATGAGCAGTTCTTC
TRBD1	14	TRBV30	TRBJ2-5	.	CAWSVRAGGTSQYF	TGTGCCTGGAGTGTACGGGCAGGGGGAACCAGCCAGTACTTC
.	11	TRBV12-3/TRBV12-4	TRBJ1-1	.	CASTGGFGAFF	TGTGCCAGCACCGGGGGCTTCGGAGCTTTCTTT
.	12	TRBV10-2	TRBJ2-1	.	CASSEGHTEQFF	TGCGCCAGCAGTGAAGGACACACTGAGCAGTTCTTC
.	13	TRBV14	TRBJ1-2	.	CASSHRQADGYTF	TGTGCCAGCAGCCATAGACAGGCGGATGGCTACACCTTC
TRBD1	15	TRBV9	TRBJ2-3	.	CASSVGQGATDTQYF	TGTGCCAGCAGCGTTGGACAGGGGGCAACAGATACGCAGTATTTT
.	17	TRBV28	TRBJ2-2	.	CASSPLGAGKSPGELFF	TGTGCCAGCAGTCCCCTGGGGGCCGGTAAGAGTCCCGGGGAGCTGTTTTTT
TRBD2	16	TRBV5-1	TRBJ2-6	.	CASSLVAGSGANVLTF	TGCGCCAGCAGCTTGGTAGCGGGATCGGGGGCCAACGTCCTGACTTTC
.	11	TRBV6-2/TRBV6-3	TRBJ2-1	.	CASSYRSGSVF	TGTGCCAGCAGTTACAGGTCAGGGTCGGTCTTC
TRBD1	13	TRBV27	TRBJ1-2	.	CASSFRQGYGYTF	TGTGCCAGCAGTTTCCGACAGGGCTATGGCTACACCTTC
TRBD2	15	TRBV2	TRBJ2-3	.	CASRLTSGRSDTQYF	TGTGCCAGCAGGCTGACTAGCGGGAGGTCAGATACGCAGTATTTT
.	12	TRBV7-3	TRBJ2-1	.	CASSLTRNEQFF	TGTGCCAGCAGCTTAACACGGAATGAGCAGTTCTTC
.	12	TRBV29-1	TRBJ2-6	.	CSVDSGANVLTF	TGCAGCGTTGACTCTGGGGCCAACGTCCTGACTTTC
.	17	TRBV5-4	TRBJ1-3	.	CASSFGPNRVAGNTIYF	TGTGCCAGCAGCTTCGGGCCCAACAGGGTAGCTGGAAACACCATATATTTT
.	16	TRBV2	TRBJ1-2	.	CASSEFLTGAGDDYTF	TGTGCCAGCAGTGAATTTTTGACAGGTGCCGGGGACGACTACACCTTC
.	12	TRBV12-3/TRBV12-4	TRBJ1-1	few	CASSRAVTEAFF	TGTGCCAGCAGTCGGGCTGTCACTGAAGCTTTCTTT